This T cell receptor beta chain came from a study of response to subunit inactivated influenza vaccine. General study points: That few new T cells are recruited by each seasonal influenza vaccination was the authors' suggestion.

MiXCR, run by TCRdb on the RT-PCR reads, gives a single entry per CDR3 protein. Of 700,000 to 900,000 distinct CDR3 sequences detected, 21% appear once; the ten largest clones hold approximately 10%. In regard to this clonotype: What it recognizes is unknown.

The CDR3 is made up of 15 amino acids. Germline CDR1 and CDR2: SGDLS and YYNGEE. The V gene end was trimmed by 5 bases and the J gene end by 1 base; junction bases not matched to a gene: 6. The receptor was derived from a man aged 50 to 59 who received an inactivated influenza vaccine. The chain recombines TRBV9 with TRBJ2-1; 7 bases match TRBD2. The sample was PBMCs from blood, taken more than 4 days after vaccination. CDR3 coding DNA: TGTGCCAGCAGTGATGCGGGAGTTTCCTACAATGAGCAGTTCTTC. Encoded protein: CASSDAGVSYNEQFF. The full variable domain, its missing parts supplied by reference TRBV9 and TRBJ2-1, is DSGVTQTPKHLITATGQRVTLRCSPRSGDLSVYWYQQSLDQGLQFLIQYYNGEERAKGNILERFSAQQFPDLHSELNLSSLELGDSALYFCASSDAGVSYNEQFFGPGTRLTVL.